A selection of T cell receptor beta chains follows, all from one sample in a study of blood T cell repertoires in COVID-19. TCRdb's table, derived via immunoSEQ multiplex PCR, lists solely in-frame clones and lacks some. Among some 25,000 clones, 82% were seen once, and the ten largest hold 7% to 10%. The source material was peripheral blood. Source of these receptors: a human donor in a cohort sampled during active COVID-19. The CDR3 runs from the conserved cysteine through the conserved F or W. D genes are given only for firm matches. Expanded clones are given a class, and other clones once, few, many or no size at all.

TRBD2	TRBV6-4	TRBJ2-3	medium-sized	CASSDSASGGTDTQYF	TGTGCCAGCAGTGACTCGGCTAGCGGAGGAACAGATACGCAGTATTTT
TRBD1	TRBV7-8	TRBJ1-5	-	CASSFGQGALYSNQPQHF	TGTGCCAGCAGCTTCGGACAGGGGGCCCTCTATAGCAATCAGCCCCAGCATTTT
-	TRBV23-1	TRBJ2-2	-	CASSQSDSFTGELFF	TGCGCCAGCAGTCAATCCGACAGCTTCACCGGGGAGCTGTTTTTT
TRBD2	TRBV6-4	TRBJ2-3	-	CASSEGGGATDTQYF	TGTGCCAGCAGTGAGGGCGGGGGGGCCACAGATACGCAGTATTTT
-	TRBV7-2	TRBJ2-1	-	CASSSPTGLPTHNEQFF	TGTGCCAGCAGCTCCCCGACAGGCCTGCCCACTCACAATGAGCAGTTCTTC
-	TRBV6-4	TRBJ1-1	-	CASSATANTEAFF	TGTGCCAGCAGTGCGACAGCGAACACTGAAGCTTTCTTT
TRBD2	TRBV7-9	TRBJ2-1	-	CASSLGGLAGAQAYNEQFF	TGTGCCAGCAGCTTAGGAGGACTAGCGGGGGCTCAAGCCTACAATGAGCAGTTCTTC
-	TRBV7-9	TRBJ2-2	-	CASSLRPTTTGELFF	TGTGCCAGCAGCCTTAGGCCGACTACTACCGGGGAGCTGTTTTTT
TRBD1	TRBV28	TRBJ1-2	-	CATREGARGGYTF	TGTGCCACCAGAGAGGGGGCGCGGGGTGGCTACACCTTC
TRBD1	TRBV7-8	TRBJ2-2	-	CASSSGTGNTGELFF	TGTGCCAGCAGCTCCGGGACAGGGAACACCGGGGAGCTGTTTTTT
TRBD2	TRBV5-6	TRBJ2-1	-	CASSFSGPLFYNEQFF	TGTGCCAGCAGCTTTAGCGGGCCGCTGTTCTACAATGAGCAGTTCTTC
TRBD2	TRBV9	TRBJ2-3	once	CASSGEGLPDTQYF	TGTGCCAGCAGTGGGGAGGGGCTCCCCGATACGCAGTATTTT
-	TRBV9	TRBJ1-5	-	CASSVAPNQPQHF	TGTGCCAGCAGCGTAGCCCCGAATCAGCCCCAGCATTTT
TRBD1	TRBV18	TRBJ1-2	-	CASSPRDREDYGYTF	TGTGCCAGCTCACCAAGGGACAGGGAGGACTATGGCTACACCTTC
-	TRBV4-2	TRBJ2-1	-	CASDPGEGNEQFF	TGTGCCAGCGATCCGGGAGAGGGAAATGAGCAGTTCTTC
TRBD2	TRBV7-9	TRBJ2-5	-	CASSRLTGGSETQYF	TGTGCCAGCAGCCGCCTGACGGGGGGATCGGAGACCCAGTACTTC
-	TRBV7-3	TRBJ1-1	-	CASSPDGMGQVGTEAFF	TGTGCCAGCAGCCCGGATGGTATGGGGCAGGTAGGCACTGAAGCTTTCTTT
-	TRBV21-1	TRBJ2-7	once	CASSDVGQIYEQYF	TGTGCCAGCAGCGACGTAGGACAGATCTACGAGCAGTACTTC
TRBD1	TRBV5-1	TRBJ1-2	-	CASSLGQGTYGYTF	TGCGCCAGCAGCTTGGGACAGGGGACTTATGGCTACACCTTC
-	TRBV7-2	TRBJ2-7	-	CASSGIGGSGPSYEQYF	TGTGCCAGCAGCGGAATCGGGGGAAGCGGCCCCTCCTACGAGCAGTACTTC
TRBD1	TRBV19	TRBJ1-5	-	CASSIPHRGTGDPQPQHF	TGTGCCAGTAGTATACCCCATAGAGGGACAGGGGATCCCCAGCCCCAGCATTTT
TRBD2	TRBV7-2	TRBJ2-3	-	CASSLVSGGATDTQYF	TGTGCCAGCAGCTTAGTAAGCGGGGGGGCAACAGATACGCAGTATTTT
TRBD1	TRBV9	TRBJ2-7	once	CASSVGPPGQGYEQYF	TGTGCCAGCAGCGTAGGTCCCCCGGGACAGGGCTACGAGCAGTACTTC
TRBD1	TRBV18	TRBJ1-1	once	CASSRQGEAFF	TGTGCCAGCTCACGACAGGGAGAAGCTTTCTTT